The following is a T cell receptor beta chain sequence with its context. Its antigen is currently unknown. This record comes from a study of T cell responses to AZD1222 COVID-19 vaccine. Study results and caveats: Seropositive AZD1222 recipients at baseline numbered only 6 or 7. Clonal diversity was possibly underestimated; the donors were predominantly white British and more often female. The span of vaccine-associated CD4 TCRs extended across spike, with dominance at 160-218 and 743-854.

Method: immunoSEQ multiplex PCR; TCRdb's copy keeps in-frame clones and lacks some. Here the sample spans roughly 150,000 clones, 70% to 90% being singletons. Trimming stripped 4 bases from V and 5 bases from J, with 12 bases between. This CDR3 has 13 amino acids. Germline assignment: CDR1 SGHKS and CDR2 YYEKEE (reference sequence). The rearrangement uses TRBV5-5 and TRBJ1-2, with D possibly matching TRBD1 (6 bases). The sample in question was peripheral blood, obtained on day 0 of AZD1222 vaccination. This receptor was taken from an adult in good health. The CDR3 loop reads CASSSGQTYGYTF. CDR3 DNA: TGTGCCAGCAGCAGCGGACAGACTTATGGCTACACCTTC.